The following is a TCR beta chain sequence with its context. Its antigen remains unknown. Within the sample, other DNA sequences also encode this same CDR3. The PCR made use of 60 Vbeta and 13 Jbeta primers. The method was immunoSEQ multiplex PCR; TCRdb's version includes in-frame clones alone and lacks a portion of them. The table includes about 190,000 clones, around four fifths detected once. V shed 2 bases and J 8 bases; nucleotides not matched to a gene: 5. This CDR3 spans 14 amino acids. The germline V gene has CDR1 GTSNPN and CDR2 SVGIG (reference sequence). This sample is part of a study of cytomegalovirus exposure and HLA in healthy donors. General study points: Differences between HLA loci emerged in a later analysis of TCR association rates, with DRB1 most and HLA-C fewest. TCR beta chains associated with HLA were, in a later analysis, more clonally expanded than equally common others. Cytomegalovirus status was reportedly diagnosed by the classifier with high sensitivity and specificity. Analyses of presence and absence presupposed an approximately uniform sequencing depth across donors.

The source is a woman in her fifties or sixties in good health and CMV-seropositive. The J gene is TRBJ1-6, the V gene TRBV30; 8 nucleotides align to TRBD1. Sequenced material: PBMCs. CDR3 sequence (DNA): TGTGCCTGGAGTCTCGGACAGGGAGATTCACCCCTCCACTTT. It specifies CAWSLGQGDSPLHF. The entire variable domain, with the rest obtained from reference TRBV30 and TRBJ1-6, is as follows: SQTIHQWPATLVQPVGSPLSLECTVEGTSNPNLYWYRQAAGRGLQLLFYSVGIGQISSEVPQNLSASRPQDRQFILSSKKLLLSDSGFYLCAWSLGQGDSPLHFGNGTRLTVT.